A few counts support the clone carrying this T cell receptor beta chain. Its specificity is unknown. This entry belongs to a study of T-cell memory formation after mild COVID-19. Study results and caveats: The main location of contracting CD4+ clones was CM and EM, and that of contracting CD8+ clones was EMRA. Several responding clones turned up in pre-infection memory, indicating that cross-reactive memory may have taken part.

The 5'RACE method, run with constant-segment primers, produced TCR alpha and TCR beta cDNA libraries (carrying sample barcodes and UMIs). TCRdb re-derived calls from the 5' RACE reads in MiXCR, one entry per CDR3 protein. The sample includes about 190,000 distinct CDR3 sequences, about 22% seen only once; the top ten take more than 20%. With 3 bases clipped from V and 5 bases from J, the junction kept 5 bases outside the gene matches. The CDR3 spans 17 residues. V gene TRBV12-3 or TRBV12-4 combines with J gene TRBJ2-1, with 15 bases identical to TRBD2. Sequenced sample: PBMCs or a T cell subset sorted from them (not recorded which). The sequence came from an adult woman who had mild COVID-19 (a few samples of this study predate the infection). Cell type and time point are not known. The CDR3 coding sequence is TGTGCCAGCAGTTTCCGGACTAGCGGGGGGGCAAACAATGAGCAGTTCTTC. Its translation is CASSFRTSGGANNEQFF.